The 24 T cell receptor beta chains given below trace back to one sample, sequenced in a study of T-cell memory formation after mild COVID-19. TCRdb reprocessed the 5' RACE reads via MiXCR and lists one record per CDR3 protein. The profile covers fewer than 550,000 distinct CDR3 sequences, with around 20% appearing a single time and 7.5% to 9.5% taken by the ten largest. The sequenced sample consisted of PBMCs or a T cell subset sorted from them (not recorded which). Source of these receptors: an adult woman who had mild COVID-19 (a few samples of this study predate the infection). Cell type and time point are not known.

This chain uses TRBV30 with TRBJ2-3, with D unclear. The CDR3 consists of 12 residues. The ends were cut back, 3 bases at V and 1 base at J, with 5 bases in the middle. CDR1 GTSNPN and CDR2 SVGIG come from the germline V gene (reference sequence). The CDR3 loop reads CAWRIGTDTQYF. The CDR3 bases are TGTGCCTGGAGGATAGGCACAGATACGCAGTATTTT.

The chain employs TRBV4-1 and TRBJ1-2; D call uncertain. This CDR3 is 16 amino acids long. Trimming left V 0 bases short and J 3 bases short, with 14 bases between. Germline V CDR1 and CDR2: MGHRA, YSYEKL. CDR3 sequence reads: CASSQERRVMHYGYTF. DNA of the CDR3: TGCGCCAGCAGCCAAGAACGTAGGGTTATGCACTATGGCTACACCTTC.

In its sample, this clonotype was seen a few times. This chain connects TRBV24-1 to TRBJ1-2; D is undetermined. CDR1 is KGHDR and CDR2 is SFDVKD in the germline V gene. V was shortened by 3 bases and J by 8 bases, with 9 bases between the two germline ends. CDR3 length: 12 residues. The CDR3 nucleotides are TGTGCCACCAGTGATCCCCCTGGGGGCTACACCTTC. As protein: CATSDPPGGYTF.

This clonotype was recorded a few times. This chain connects TRBV24-1 to TRBJ1-1; the match to TRBD1 covers 8 bases. CDR3 size: 15 residues. From germline, CDR1 is KGHDR and CDR2 SFDVKD. Losses at the gene ends were 4 bases for V and 3 bases for J; bases not matched to a gene: 6. The CDR3: CATSDPGQGDTEAFF. The CDR3 coding sequence is TGTGCCACCAGTGACCCCGGACAGGGCGACACTGAAGCTTTCTTT.

This clonotype was counted between two and nine times. J is TRBJ2-5 and V is TRBV11-2, with D perhaps given as TRBD1 or TRBD2 (5 bases each). The CDR3 consists of 15 residues. Germline loops: CDR1 SGHAT, CDR2 FQNNGV. V lost 5 bases, J lost 4 bases, and 17 bases lay in between. This chain's CDR3 is CASSKGTGAGETQYF. In DNA, the CDR3 is TGTGCCAGCAGCAAAGGGACGGGTGCGGGAGAGACCCAGTACTTC.

This clonotype was observed a handful of times. In DNA form, the CDR3 reads TGTGCCAGCAGTTACTCGATTCAACAGACCGACTGGAGCAGGACAGATACGCAGTATTTT. This gives the protein CASSYSIQQTDWSRTDTQYF. The genes are TRBV6-2 or TRBV6-3 and TRBJ2-3; D gene ambiguous. Trimming took off 0 bases at V and 3 bases at J, with 25 bases between the two ends. The length of the CDR3 is 20 residues. The germline V gene has CDR1 MNHEY and CDR2 SVGEGT.

The chain employs TRBV5-1 and TRBJ2-2; no clear D gene. Trimming left V 0 bases short and J 4 bases short, with 10 bases between. The V gene's germline CDR1 is SGHRS and CDR2 YFSETQ. The CDR3 is 15 residues long. CDR3 loop: CASSLAAPRTGELFF. The DNA of the CDR3 is TGCGCCAGCAGCTTGGCCGCGCCACGCACCGGGGAGCTGTTTTTT.

The chain uses TRBV30 and TRBJ2-3, with a weak D call TRBD2 (7 bases). The CDR3 extends over 16 amino acids. Germline lookup yields CDR1 GTSNPN and CDR2 SVGIG (reference sequence). The V end was cut by 1 base, the J end by 1 base, with 15 bases between. The CDR3, as DNA: TGTGCCTGGAGTGGCCTGGGGGGGCCCGGCACAGATACGCAGTATTTT. Its protein product is CAWSGLGGPGTDTQYF.

The chain recombines TRBV29-1 with TRBJ2-3, with TRBD2 identical over 7 bases. Germline assignment: CDR1 SQVTM and CDR2 ANQGSEA. This CDR3 region has 14 residues. Trimming cost V 4 bases and J 2 bases; bases outside gene matches: 6. This chain's CDR3 is CSVGGDYYTDTQYF. The CDR3 DNA reads TGCAGCGTTGGAGGGGACTACTACACAGATACGCAGTATTTT.

The V call is TRBV9, the J call TRBJ1-1; D not resolved. Between the trimmed V and J ends, which lost 0 bases and 3 bases, there was a span of 6 bases. CDR1 and CDR2 from the germline V gene are SGDLS and YYNGEE. CDR3 length: 13 amino acids. The CDR3 DNA sequence: TGTGCCAGCAGCGTAGTCCCTGACACTGAAGCTTTCTTT. As protein: CASSVVPDTEAFF.

This clonotype has only a few counts. The rearrangement links TRBV29-1 to TRBJ2-7; possible D gene TRBD1, 6 bases. V was shortened by 4 bases and J by 0 bases, with 16 bases between the two germline ends. The CDR3 is made up of 15 amino acids. Germline V gene lookup returns CDR1 SQVTM and CDR2 ANQGSEA. CDR3 region: CSVGKIGGPSYEQYF. The CDR3 nucleotides are TGCAGCGTTGGTAAGATAGGGGGTCCCTCCTACGAGCAGTACTTC.

This clonotype was picked up many times. The V and J genes are TRBV7-6 and TRBJ2-3; TRBD1 aligns across 7 bases. Germline V lookup: CDR1 SGHVS, CDR2 FNYEAQ. The CDR3 extends over 15 amino acids. Trimming took 5 bases from V and 0 from J; bases not matched to a gene: 5. CDR3 region: CASSLGTASTDTQYF. Here the CDR3 DNA reads TGTGCCAGCAGCCTCGGGACAGCTAGCACAGATACGCAGTATTTT.

The chain has TRBV24-1 and TRBJ2-7; unclear D gene. CDR3 length: 13 residues. Germline CDR1 and CDR2: KGHDR and SFDVKD. Trimming took 0 bases from V and 5 from J, leaving 7 bases between them. CDR3 amino acids: CATSDLWADEQYF. CDR3 nucleotides: TGTGCCACCAGTGATTTGTGGGCGGACGAGCAGTACTTC.

This chain uses TRBV3-1 with TRBJ2-4, with TRBD2 matching 11 bases. This CDR3 contains 20 residues. V lost 0 bases, J lost 1 base, and 11 bases stayed unmatched. From germline, CDR1 is LGHDT and CDR2 YNNKEL (reference sequence). CDR3 nucleotide sequence: TGTGCCAGCAGCCAAGACCCTAGCGGGGGGTATACTCGGGCCAAAAACATTCAGTACTTC. It is translated as CASSQDPSGGYTRAKNIQYF.

J is TRBJ2-7 and V is TRBV6-5; D remains ambiguous. The CDR3 is 13 residues long. V lost 8 bases to trimming and J lost 2 bases, with 13 bases between them. Germline CDR1 reads MNHEY; CDR2 reads SVGAGI. The CDR3 here is CASRLRTAYEQYF. CDR3 DNA: TGTGCCAGCCGCCTGCGAACAGCCTACGAGCAGTACTTC.

This clonotype was recorded a few times. The V and J genes are TRBV30 and TRBJ2-1, with TRBD2 identical over 11 bases. Losses at the gene ends were 1 base for V and 6 bases for J; bases not matched to a gene: 5. The CDR3 length is 15 residues. Looked up from germline, CDR1 is GTSNPN and CDR2 is SVGIG (reference sequence). CDR3 nucleotides: TGTGCCTGGAGTGGCAGACTAGCGGGACGCAATGAGCAGTTCTTC. Amino acid sequence: CAWSGRLAGRNEQFF.

The chain carries TRBV24-1 and TRBJ1-5; weak D call: TRBD1 (5 bases). V lost 3 bases to trimming and J lost 8 bases, with 19 bases between them. CDR1 is KGHDR and CDR2 is SFDVKD in the germline V gene. This CDR3 comprises 16 residues. The CDR3 nucleotides are TGTGCCACCAGTGATCCGAGGGCCGGGGACCTAGAGCCCCAGCATTTT. Protein sequence: CATSDPRAGDLEPQHF.

This chain links TRBV20-1 with TRBJ1-2, with 7 bases that match TRBD1. The CDR3 covers 13 residues. Unmatched junction bases numbered 7, after V lost 7 bases and J lost 2 bases. The V gene's germline CDR1 is DFQATT and CDR2 SNEGSKA (reference sequence). The CDR3 coding sequence is TGCAGTGGACGCGAGGGGGCGAACTATGGCTACACCTTC. It is translated as CSGREGANYGYTF.

The CDR3 spells CASSERTEFISGYTF. CDR3 nucleotide sequence: TGTGCCAGCAGTGAAAGGACAGAGTTTATCAGTGGCTACACCTTC. The chain uses TRBV2 and TRBJ1-2; tentative D call: TRBD1 (6 bases). With 2 bases removed from V and 7 bases from J, the gap between germline ends came to 17 bases. The germline CDR1 and CDR2 sequences are SNHLY and FYNNEI. This CDR3 comprises 15 residues.

V and J are TRBV20-1 and TRBJ1-3; TRBD1 is a possible D gene (5 bases). The CDR3 has 12 amino acids. Germline V gene lookup returns CDR1 DFQATT and CDR2 SNEGSKA (reference sequence). V lost 4 bases and J 8 bases, leaving 12 bases between the germline ends. CDR3 DNA: TGCAGTGCTACAGGGAGGCTGCACACCATATATTTT. Protein sequence: CSATGRLHTIYF.

This clonotype turned up a few times. The V and J genes are TRBV12-3 or TRBV12-4 and TRBJ1-2; D unresolved. The CDR3 runs to 14 residues. Between the trimmed V and J ends, which lost 5 bases and 3 bases, there was a span of 13 bases. The CDR3, as DNA: TGTGCCAGCAGTCCTCGTCGGGCCCACTATGGCTACACCTTC. It specifies CASSPRRAHYGYTF.

This clonotype showed up just a few times. The chain is built from TRBV12-3 or TRBV12-4 and TRBJ1-4; D ambiguous. CDR3 length: 16 residues. V lost 1 base, J lost 10 bases, and 19 bases lay in between. CDR3 nucleotides: TGTGCCAGCAGTTTAGGTCCAGCCACCTACTCTGGAAAACTGTTTTTT. Protein: CASSLGPATYSGKLFF.

This clonotype was seen repeatedly, ten times or more. The chain has TRBV7-7 and TRBJ2-2; 7 bases are a match to TRBD2. The V gene end was trimmed by 1 base and the J gene end by 4 bases; junction bases not matched to a gene: 3. CDR1 and CDR2 (germline): SSHAT, FNYEAQ (reference sequence). There are 15 residues in the CDR3. CDR3 sequence (DNA): TGTGCCAGCAGCTTAGATCCGGGAGGCACCGGGGAGCTGTTTTTT. As protein: CASSLDPGGTGELFF.

This chain links TRBV18 with TRBJ1-1; 8 nucleotides line up with TRBD1. CDR1 KGHSH and CDR2 LQKENI come from the germline V gene. The CDR3 covers 13 residues. Unmatched junction bases numbered 2, after V lost 3 bases and J lost 5 bases. The CDR3: CASSPRQGTEAFF. The CDR3 DNA follows: TGTGCCAGCTCACCGCGACAGGGGACTGAAGCTTTCTTT. Complete variable domain (other parts from reference TRBV18 and TRBJ1-1): NAGVMQNPRHLVRRRGQEARLRCSPMKGHSHVYWYRQLPEEGLKFMVYLQKENIIDESGMPKERFSAEFPKEGPSILRIQQVVRGDSAAYFCASSPRQGTEAFFGQGTRLTVV.